This T cell receptor beta chain appears in the sequencing data of a study of cytomegalovirus exposure and HLA in healthy donors. Unmatched junction bases numbered 4, after V lost 9 bases and J lost 0 bases. The CDR3 has 14 residues. Germline assignment: CDR1 MNHEY and CDR2 SVGAGI. Primers for the PCR totalled 60 Vbeta and 13 Jbeta. Sequenced by immunoSEQ multiplex PCR; TCRdb stores in-frame clones only, minus some. The data show some 180,000 clones, around four fifths seen once. This chain uses TRBV6-5 with TRBJ2-1; TRBD2 matches 8 bases. This clonotype originated in a man aged 40-49 years in good health and CMV-seropositive. The specimen sequenced was PBMCs. The CDR3 DNA reads TGTGCCAGTACTAGCGGACCCTCCTACAATGAGCAGTTCTTC. Protein sequence: CASTSGPSYNEQFF.